This entry describes one T cell receptor beta chain. V was pared by 2 bases and J by 3 bases, with 5 bases of the junction left unmatched. The CDR3 runs to 15 residues. The V gene's germline CDR1 is MNHEY and CDR2 SMNVEV (reference sequence). The data belong to a study of immune cell composition in non-small cell lung cancer. Produced via immunoSEQ multiplex PCR; TCRdb's table is partial and in-frame only. The data contain about 10,000 clones, approximately 64% of them singletons. The sequence was collected from a human donor with non-small cell lung cancer. The rearrangement joins TRBV27 to TRBJ2-7; 9 bases fit TRBD2. The specimen sequenced was lung tumor tissue. The chain's CDR3 is CASSLEAGGNYEQYF. The CDR3 DNA reads TGTGCCAGCAGTTTAGAGGCGGGGGGGAACTACGAGCAGTACTTC.